The next 5 T cell receptor beta chains were all read from a single sample in a study of blood T cell repertoires in COVID-19. The protocol was immunoSEQ multiplex PCR, while the TCRdb copy is restricted to in-frame clones and leaves out a portion. Counted here are roughly 300,000 clones, more than 70% occurring once; the ten biggest clones make up about 1.6%. Source material: peripheral blood. The receptors shown here come from a woman between 45 and 65 years old with acute or convalescent COVID-19.

This chain joins TRBV13 and TRBJ1-1; D unresolved. Germline V CDR1 and CDR2: PRHDT, FYEKMQ (reference sequence). The ends were cut back, 5 bases at V and 1 base at J, with 5 bases in the middle. The CDR3 runs 12 residues. In DNA form, the CDR3 reads TGTGCCAGCAGCCCCTCGAACACTGAAGCTTTCTTT. Amino acid sequence: CASSPSNTEAFF.

The chain uses TRBV5-4 and TRBJ2-4, with D perhaps TRBD1 (5 bases). The CDR3 is 15 residues long. Germline V gene lookup returns CDR1 SGHNT and CDR2 YYREEE (reference sequence). V was clipped by 0 bases and J by 0 bases, with 7 bases between them. CDR3 residues: CASSLGTLAKNIQYF. CDR3 sequence (DNA): TGTGCCAGCAGCTTGGGGACATTAGCCAAAAACATTCAGTACTTC.

CDR3 DNA: TGTGCCAGCAGCCAATCGGATAGCGGGAAGGGGTTCTTC. Its protein is CASSQSDSGKGFF. The V call is TRBV3-1 (or the pseudogene TRBV3-2), the J call TRBJ2-1; 8 nucleotides match TRBD2. The J segment lost 15 bases and the V segment lost 2 bases, leaving 9 bases of the junction unmatched. In germline, CDR1 is LGHDT, CDR2 YNNKEL (reference sequence). CDR3 length: 13 residues.

The chain employs TRBV6-5 and TRBJ2-7, with 7 bases matching TRBD2. The junction had 12 bases not matched to a gene; V was cut back by 11 bases and J by 2 bases. The CDR3 has 14 amino acids. Germline assignment: CDR1 MNHEY and CDR2 SVGAGI. The CDR3 DNA sequence: TGTGCCGCATGTTTTCTAGCGGAAGCCTACGAGCAGTACTTC. Protein sequence: CAACFLAEAYEQYF.

This clone was observed a handful of times. This CDR3 reads CASSERLTYTEAFF. In DNA, the CDR3 is TGTGCCAGCAGCGAGCGCCTGACGTACACTGAAGCTTTCTTT. This chain joins TRBV9 and TRBJ1-1; no clear D. The germline V gene encodes CDR1 SGDLS and CDR2 YYNGEE. V was clipped by 3 bases and J by 3 bases, with 12 bases between them. The CDR3 contains 14 residues.